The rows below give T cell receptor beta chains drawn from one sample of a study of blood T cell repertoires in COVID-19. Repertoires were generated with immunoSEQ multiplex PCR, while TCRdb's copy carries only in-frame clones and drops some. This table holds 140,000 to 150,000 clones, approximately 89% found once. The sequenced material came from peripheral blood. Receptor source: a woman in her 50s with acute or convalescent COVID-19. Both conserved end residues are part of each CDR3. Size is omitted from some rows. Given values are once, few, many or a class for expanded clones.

CASSPQGPNQPQHF	TRBV18	TRBJ1-5	.
CASSQDRSSGSPNEQYF	TRBV4-1	TRBJ2-7	.
CASRQDRGGSPLHF	TRBV2	TRBJ1-6	.
CASSSTGTALTGELFF	TRBV28	TRBJ2-2	.
CASSLAGNLNTEAFF	TRBV11-2	TRBJ1-1	.
CASSKQGVNEQFF	TRBV2	TRBJ2-1	.
CASRGLRETQYF	TRBV3-1/TRBV3-2	TRBJ2-5	.
CASSDSQGVGQPQHF	TRBV6-1	TRBJ1-5	.
CASSVGGLATDTQYF	TRBV9	TRBJ2-3	.
CASSQSGGLGHGNTEAFF	TRBV5-1	TRBJ1-1	.
CASSLKRGENNEQFF	TRBV7-3	TRBJ2-1	.
CASSYSTGQETQYF	TRBV6-6	TRBJ2-5	.
CASSSSGALSGANVLTF	TRBV28	TRBJ2-6	.
CASRTSSGTYEQYF	TRBV19	TRBJ2-7	.
CASSYSLAGDVYEQYF	TRBV6-5	TRBJ2-7	.
CASSPGLAGGPGTDTQYF	TRBV18	TRBJ2-3	.
CASHRDSNQPQHF	TRBV28	TRBJ1-5	.
CAISAGLAGGEAQYF	TRBV10-3	TRBJ2-3	.
CASSIGPVEGTEAFF	TRBV19	TRBJ1-1	.
CSGGQGSYGYTF	TRBV29-1	TRBJ1-2	.
CASSLAGQGYYEQYF	TRBV19	TRBJ2-7	few
CASSLGSAGGSEQFF	TRBV5-5	TRBJ2-1	.
CATSRGGSETQYF	TRBV24-1	TRBJ2-5	.
CASSIGTGEKPQHF	TRBV6-5	TRBJ1-5	.
CASSTNTGGSNEKLFF	TRBV5-1	TRBJ1-4	.
CASTPSPRADNEQFF	TRBV9	TRBJ2-1	.
CASSPDRLPNSPLHF	TRBV27	TRBJ1-6	.
CASSHRLFSYNEQFF	TRBV21-1	TRBJ2-1	.
CASSTNGWNTIYF	TRBV19	TRBJ1-3	.
CASRDRYTEAFF	TRBV6-5	TRBJ1-1	few
CASSVRGSEQFF	TRBV7-9	TRBJ2-1	.
CASSFYGAGLRADEQFF	TRBV5-1	TRBJ2-1	.
CASHLSSSSYEQYF	TRBV7-8	TRBJ2-7	.
CASSLALTRITGELFF	TRBV18	TRBJ2-2	.